Below are 8 T cell receptor beta chains sequenced from a single sample in a study of blood T cell repertoires in COVID-19. TCRdb's copy holds only in-frame clones and misses some; the assay was immunoSEQ multiplex PCR. The table lists fewer than 45,000 clones, over 75% of them singletons. Sequencing input: peripheral blood. These TCRs come from a human donor in a cohort sampled during active COVID-19.

The chain is built from TRBV5-4 and TRBJ2-7; 9 bases match TRBD2. V shed 3 bases, J shed 5 bases, and the junction held 12 bases outside the gene matches. Germline V gene sequence: CDR1 SGHNT, CDR2 YYREEE (reference sequence). The CDR3 sequence is 16 residues long. Written as DNA, the CDR3 is TGTGCCAGCAGCTCACCCGGAGGCGCGGGAGGGAACGAGCAGTACTTC. Translated, it gives CASSSPGGAGGNEQYF.

The J gene is TRBJ2-3, the V gene TRBV5-1; 12 nucleotides line up with TRBD2. This CDR3 has 16 amino acids. Germline loops: CDR1 SGHRS, CDR2 YFSETQ. J lost 0 bases, V lost 4 bases, and 3 bases had no gene match. The CDR3 sequence: CASSPTSGSSTDTQYF. The CDR3 DNA follows: TGCGCCAGCAGCCCGACTAGCGGGAGTAGCACAGATACGCAGTATTTT.

The chain employs TRBV6-5 and TRBJ2-2, with 9 positions matching TRBD1. The germline V gene encodes CDR1 MNHEY and CDR2 SVGAGI. V lost 10 bases to trimming and J lost 3 bases; unmatched junction nucleotides: 3. This CDR3 has 13 amino acids. The CDR3, as DNA: TGTGCCATAGGGACAGGGCACACCGGGGAGCTGTTTTTT. It translates to CAIGTGHTGELFF.

The V call is TRBV19, the J call TRBJ2-1; D possibly corresponds to TRBD2 (6 bases). Germline V gene sequence: CDR1 LNHDA, CDR2 SQIVND (reference sequence). V lost 7 bases to trimming and J lost 11 bases, with 15 bases between them. This CDR3 comprises 12 residues. The CDR3 nucleotides read TGTGCCAGTACACTAGCATCGGGGAAGCAGTTCTTC. Translating gives CASTLASGKQFF. Combining the CDR3 with reference TRBV19 and TRBJ2-1 gives the whole variable domain DGGITQSPKYLFRKEGQNVTLSCEQNLNHDAMYWYRQDPGQGLRLIYYSQIVNDFQKGDIAEGYSVSREKKESFPLTVTSAQKNPTAFYLCASTLASGKQFFGPGTRLTVL.

The chain recombines TRBV9 with TRBJ2-3; 10 nucleotides agree with TRBD2. The CDR3 is 18 amino acids. Per the germline V gene, CDR1 is SGDLS and CDR2 is YYNGEE. Trimming cost V 2 bases and J 0 bases; bases outside gene matches: 9. CDR3 coding DNA: TGTGCCAGCAGCGTGGGACTGACTAGCGGGCTTAGCACAGATACGCAGTATTTT. It is translated as CASSVGLTSGLSTDTQYF.

The rearrangement joins TRBV5-6 to TRBJ2-1, with 10 bases that match TRBD2. Trimming removed 5 bases from V and 3 bases from J; junction bases left unmatched: 5. The CDR3 consists of 15 residues. CDR1 and CDR2 (germline): SGHDT, YYEEEE. The DNA for the CDR3 is TGTGCCAGCAGACCTCTAGCGGGAGTCTACAATGAGCAGTTCTTC. As protein: CASRPLAGVYNEQFF.

The chain employs TRBV3-1 (or the pseudogene TRBV3-2) and TRBJ2-3, with 8 bases lining up with TRBD1. Per the germline V gene, CDR1 is LGHDT and CDR2 is YNNKEL (reference sequence). The CDR3 has 15 residues. The V gene end was trimmed by 5 bases and the J gene end by 3 bases; junction bases not matched to a gene: 7. CDR3 residues: CASSDDRGETDTQYF. The CDR3 bases are TGTGCCAGCAGCGACGACAGGGGAGAAACAGATACGCAGTATTTT.

The chain recombines TRBV7-9 with TRBJ1-6, with TRBD1 matching over 7 bases. Per germline, CDR1 SEHNR and CDR2 FQNEAQ (reference sequence). V lost 5 bases and J lost 10; bases outside the gene matches: 11. The CDR3 contains 15 residues. CDR3 sequence reads: CASSADRDLGSPLHF. CDR3 nucleotide sequence: TGTGCCAGCAGCGCCGACAGGGACTTAGGGTCACCCCTCCACTTT.